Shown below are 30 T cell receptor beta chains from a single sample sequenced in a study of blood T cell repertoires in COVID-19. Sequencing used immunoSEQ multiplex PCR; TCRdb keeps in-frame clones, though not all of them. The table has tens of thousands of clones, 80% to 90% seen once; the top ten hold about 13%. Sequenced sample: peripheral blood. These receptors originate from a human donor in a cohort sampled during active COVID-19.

In nucleotides, the CDR3 is TGTGCCATCCAAACAGGGGGTTCTACTGAAGCTTTCTTT. Translated: CAIQTGGSTEAFF. V and J are TRBV10-3 and TRBJ1-1; TRBD1 matches 8 bases. Losses at the gene ends were 8 bases for V and 5 bases for J; bases not matched to a gene: 7. CDR3 length equals 13 residues. Germline-derived CDR1 and CDR2 are ENHRY and SYGVKD.

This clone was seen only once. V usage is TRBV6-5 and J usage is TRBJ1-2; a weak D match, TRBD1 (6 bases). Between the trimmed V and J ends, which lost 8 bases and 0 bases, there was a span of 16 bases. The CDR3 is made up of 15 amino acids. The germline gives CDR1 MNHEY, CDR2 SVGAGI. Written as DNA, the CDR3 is TGTGCCAGCGCCCCCCGGGGGGGCTCTAACTATGGCTACACCTTC. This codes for CASAPRGGSNYGYTF.

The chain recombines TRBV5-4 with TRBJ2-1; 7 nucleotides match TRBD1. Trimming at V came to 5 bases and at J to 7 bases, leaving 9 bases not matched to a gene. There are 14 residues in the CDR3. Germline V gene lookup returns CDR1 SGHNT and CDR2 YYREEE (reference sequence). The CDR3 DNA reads TGTGCCAGCAGTTCCCGACAGGGATTAAATGAGCAGTTCTTC. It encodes CASSSRQGLNEQFF.

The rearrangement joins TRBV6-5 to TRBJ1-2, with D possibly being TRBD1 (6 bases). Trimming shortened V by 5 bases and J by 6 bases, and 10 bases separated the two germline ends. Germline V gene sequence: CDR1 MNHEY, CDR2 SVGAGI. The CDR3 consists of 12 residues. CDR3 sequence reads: CASSTGYDGYTF. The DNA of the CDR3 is TGTGCCAGCAGTACAGGGTATGATGGCTACACCTTC.

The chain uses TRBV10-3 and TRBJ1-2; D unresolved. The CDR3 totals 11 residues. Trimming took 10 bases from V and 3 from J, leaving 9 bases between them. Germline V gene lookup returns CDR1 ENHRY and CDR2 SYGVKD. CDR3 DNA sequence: TGTGCCACTGGGGAGGACTATGGCTACACCTTC. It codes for CATGEDYGYTF.

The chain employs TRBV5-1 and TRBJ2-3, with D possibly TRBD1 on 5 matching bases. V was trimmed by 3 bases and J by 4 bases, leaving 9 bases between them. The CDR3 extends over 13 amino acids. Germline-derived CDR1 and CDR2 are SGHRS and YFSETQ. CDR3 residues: CASSSQESDTQYF. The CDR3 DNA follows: TGCGCCAGCAGCTCACAGGAATCAGATACGCAGTATTTT.

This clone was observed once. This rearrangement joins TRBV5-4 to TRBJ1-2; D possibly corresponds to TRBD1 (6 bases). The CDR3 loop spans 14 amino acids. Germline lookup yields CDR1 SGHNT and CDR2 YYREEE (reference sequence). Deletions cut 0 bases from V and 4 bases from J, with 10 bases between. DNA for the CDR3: TGTGCCAGCAGCTTGGTGGGGGCTGGCTATGGCTACACCTTC. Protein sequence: CASSLVGAGYGYTF.

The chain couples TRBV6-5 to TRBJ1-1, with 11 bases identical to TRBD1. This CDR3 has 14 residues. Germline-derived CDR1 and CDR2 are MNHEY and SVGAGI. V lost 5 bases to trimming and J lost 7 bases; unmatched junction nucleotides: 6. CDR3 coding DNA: TGTGCCAGCAGTCCACGGACAGGGGGCGGTGAAGCTTTCTTT. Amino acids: CASSPRTGGGEAFF.

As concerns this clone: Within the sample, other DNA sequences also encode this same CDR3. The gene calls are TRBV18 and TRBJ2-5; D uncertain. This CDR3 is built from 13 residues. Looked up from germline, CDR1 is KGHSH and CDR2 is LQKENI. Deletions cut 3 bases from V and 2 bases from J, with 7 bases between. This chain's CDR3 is CASSPRLQETQYF. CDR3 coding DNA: TGTGCCAGCTCACCGAGGTTACAAGAGACCCAGTACTTC.

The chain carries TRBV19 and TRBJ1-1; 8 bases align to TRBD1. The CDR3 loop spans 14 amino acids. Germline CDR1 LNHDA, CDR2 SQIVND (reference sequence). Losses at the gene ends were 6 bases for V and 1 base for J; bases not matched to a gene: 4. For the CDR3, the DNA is TGTGCCAGTAGCTACGGACAGGGGAACACTGAAGCTTTCTTT. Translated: CASSYGQGNTEAFF.

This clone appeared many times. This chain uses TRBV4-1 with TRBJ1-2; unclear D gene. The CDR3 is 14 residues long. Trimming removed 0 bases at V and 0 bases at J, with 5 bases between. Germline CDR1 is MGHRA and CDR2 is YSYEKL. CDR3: CASSQDRANYGYTF. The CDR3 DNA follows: TGCGCCAGCAGCCAAGACCGCGCTAACTATGGCTACACCTTC.

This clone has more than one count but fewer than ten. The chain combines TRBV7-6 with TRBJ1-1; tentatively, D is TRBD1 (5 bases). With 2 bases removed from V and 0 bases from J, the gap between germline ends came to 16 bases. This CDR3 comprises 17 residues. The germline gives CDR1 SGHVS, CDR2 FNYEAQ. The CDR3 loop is CASSLQGPSSMNTEAFF. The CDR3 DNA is TGTGCCAGCAGCTTACAGGGCCCATCATCGATGAACACTGAAGCTTTCTTT.

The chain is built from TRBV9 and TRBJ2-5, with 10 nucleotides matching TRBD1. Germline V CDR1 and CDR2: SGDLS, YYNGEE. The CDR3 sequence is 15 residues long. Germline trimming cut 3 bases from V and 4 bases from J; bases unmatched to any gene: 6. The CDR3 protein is CASSALGQGGETQYF. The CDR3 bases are TGTGCCAGCAGCGCCCTCGGACAGGGGGGAGAGACCCAGTACTTC. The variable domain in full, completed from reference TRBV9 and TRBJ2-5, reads DSGVTQTPKHLITATGQRVTLRCSPRSGDLSVYWYQQSLDQGLQFLIQYYNGEERAKGNILERFSAQQFPDLHSELNLSSLELGDSALYFCASSALGQGGETQYFGPGTRLLVL.

This chain's CDR3 is CASSLQGLVQYF. DNA for the CDR3: TGTGCCAGCAGTCTACAGGGTCTGGTGCAGTACTTC. The genes are TRBV6-5 and TRBJ2-7, with D possibly matching TRBD1 (6 bases). From germline, CDR1 is MNHEY and CDR2 SVGAGI. V dropped 5 bases and J dropped 9 bases, with 14 bases sitting between them. The CDR3 length is 12 residues.

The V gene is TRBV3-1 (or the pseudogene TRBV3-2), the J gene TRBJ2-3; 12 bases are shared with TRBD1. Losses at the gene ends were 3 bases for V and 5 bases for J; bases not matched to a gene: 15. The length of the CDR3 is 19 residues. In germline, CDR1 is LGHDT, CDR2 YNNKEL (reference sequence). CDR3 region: CASSQAPGQGALGLDTQYF. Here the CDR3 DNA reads TGTGCCAGCAGCCAGGCACCGGGACAGGGGGCTCTTGGACTAGATACGCAGTATTTT.

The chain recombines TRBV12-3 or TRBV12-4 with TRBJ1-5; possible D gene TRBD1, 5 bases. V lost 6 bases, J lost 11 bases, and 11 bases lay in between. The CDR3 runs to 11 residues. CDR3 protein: CASSLGEAQHF. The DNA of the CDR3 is TGTGCCAGCAGCTTGGGGGAGGCCCAGCATTTT.

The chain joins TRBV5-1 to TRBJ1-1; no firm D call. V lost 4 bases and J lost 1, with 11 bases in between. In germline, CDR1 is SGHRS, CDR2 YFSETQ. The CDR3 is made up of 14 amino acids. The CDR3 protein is CASSPPRENTEAFF. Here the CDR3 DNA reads TGCGCCAGCAGCCCCCCTCGGGAGAACACTGAAGCTTTCTTT.

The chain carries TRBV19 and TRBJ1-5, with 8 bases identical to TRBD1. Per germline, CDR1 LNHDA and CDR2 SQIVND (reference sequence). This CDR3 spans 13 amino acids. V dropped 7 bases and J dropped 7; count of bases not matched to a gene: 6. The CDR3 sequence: CASTGGAGQPQHF. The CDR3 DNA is TGTGCCAGTACAGGGGGCGCGGGGCAGCCCCAGCATTTT.

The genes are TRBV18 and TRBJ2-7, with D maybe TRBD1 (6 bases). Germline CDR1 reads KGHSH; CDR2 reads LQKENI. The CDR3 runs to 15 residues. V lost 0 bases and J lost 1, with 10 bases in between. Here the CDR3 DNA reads TGTGCCAGCTCACCACCGCTCGGACAGTCCTACGAGCAGTACTTC. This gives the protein CASSPPLGQSYEQYF.

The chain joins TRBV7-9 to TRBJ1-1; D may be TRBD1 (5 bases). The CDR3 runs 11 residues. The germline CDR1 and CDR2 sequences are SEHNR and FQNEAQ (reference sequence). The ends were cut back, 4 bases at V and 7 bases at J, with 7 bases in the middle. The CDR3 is CASSSQGEAFF. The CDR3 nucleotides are TGTGCCAGCAGCTCCCAGGGTGAAGCTTTCTTT.

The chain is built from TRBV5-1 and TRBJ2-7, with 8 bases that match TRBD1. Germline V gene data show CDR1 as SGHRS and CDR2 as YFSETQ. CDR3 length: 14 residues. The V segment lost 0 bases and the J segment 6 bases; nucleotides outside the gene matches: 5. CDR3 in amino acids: CASSLGPGGSEQYF. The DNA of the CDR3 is TGCGCCAGCAGCTTGGGGCCAGGGGGCAGCGAGCAGTACTTC.

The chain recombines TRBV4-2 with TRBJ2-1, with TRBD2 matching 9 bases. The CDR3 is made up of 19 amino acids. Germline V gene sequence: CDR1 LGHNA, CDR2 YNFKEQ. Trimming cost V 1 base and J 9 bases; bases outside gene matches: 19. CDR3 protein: CASSQVSRPGVAGVSEQFF. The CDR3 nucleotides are TGTGCCAGCAGCCAAGTGAGCAGACCGGGGGTAGCGGGGGTGAGTGAGCAGTTCTTC.

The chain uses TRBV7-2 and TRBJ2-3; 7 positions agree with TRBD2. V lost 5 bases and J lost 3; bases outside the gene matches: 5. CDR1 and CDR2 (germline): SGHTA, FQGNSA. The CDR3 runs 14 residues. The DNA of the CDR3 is TGTGCCAGCAGCCTAGGGCGGGGGACAGATACGCAGTATTTT. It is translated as CASSLGRGTDTQYF.

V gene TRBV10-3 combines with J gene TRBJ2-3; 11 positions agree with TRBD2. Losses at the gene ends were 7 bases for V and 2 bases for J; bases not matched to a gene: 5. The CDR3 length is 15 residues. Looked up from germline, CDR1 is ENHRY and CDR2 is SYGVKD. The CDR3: CAITASGGITDTQYF. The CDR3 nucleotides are TGTGCCATCACTGCTAGCGGGGGGATCACAGATACGCAGTATTTT.

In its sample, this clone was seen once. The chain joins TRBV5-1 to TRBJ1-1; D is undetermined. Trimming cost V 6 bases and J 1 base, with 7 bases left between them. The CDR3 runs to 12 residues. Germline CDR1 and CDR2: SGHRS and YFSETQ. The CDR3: CASTGENTEAFF. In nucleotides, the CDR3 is TGCGCCAGCACCGGTGAGAACACTGAAGCTTTCTTT. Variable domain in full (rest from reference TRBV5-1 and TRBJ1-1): KAGVTQTPRYLIKTRGQQVTLSCSPISGHRSVSWYQQTPGQGLQFLFEYFSETQRNKGNFPGRFSGRQFSNSRSEMNVSTLELGDSALYLCASTGENTEAFFGQGTRLTVV.

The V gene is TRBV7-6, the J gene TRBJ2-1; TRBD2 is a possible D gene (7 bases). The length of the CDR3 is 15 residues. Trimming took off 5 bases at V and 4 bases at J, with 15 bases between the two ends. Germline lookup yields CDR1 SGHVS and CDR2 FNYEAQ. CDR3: CASSPGGGGYNEQFF. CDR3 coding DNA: TGTGCCAGCAGCCCCGGGGGCGGGGGTTACAATGAGCAGTTCTTC.

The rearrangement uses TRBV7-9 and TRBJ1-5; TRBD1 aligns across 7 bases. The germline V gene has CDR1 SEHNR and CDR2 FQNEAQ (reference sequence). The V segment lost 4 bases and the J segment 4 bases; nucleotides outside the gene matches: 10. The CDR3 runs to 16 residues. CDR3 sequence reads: CASSSDRDTYNQPQHF. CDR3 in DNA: TGTGCCAGCAGCTCAGACAGGGACACCTATAATCAGCCCCAGCATTTT.

The CDR3 reads CATRGGRQYGELFF. CDR3 nucleotide sequence: TGTGCCACCCGGGGGGGTAGGCAGTACGGGGAGCTGTTTTTT. J is TRBJ2-2 and V is TRBV24-1, with 8 bases identical to TRBD2. In germline, CDR1 is KGHDR, CDR2 SFDVKD. J lost 7 bases, V lost 9 bases, and 9 bases had no gene match. The CDR3 sequence is 14 residues long.

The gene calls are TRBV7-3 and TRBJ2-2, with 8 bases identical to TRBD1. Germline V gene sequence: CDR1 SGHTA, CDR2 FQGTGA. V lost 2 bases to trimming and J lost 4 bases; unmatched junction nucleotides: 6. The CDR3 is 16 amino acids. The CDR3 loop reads CASSLYGTGSTGELFF. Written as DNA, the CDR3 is TGTGCCAGCAGCTTATACGGGACAGGTTCCACCGGGGAGCTGTTTTTT.

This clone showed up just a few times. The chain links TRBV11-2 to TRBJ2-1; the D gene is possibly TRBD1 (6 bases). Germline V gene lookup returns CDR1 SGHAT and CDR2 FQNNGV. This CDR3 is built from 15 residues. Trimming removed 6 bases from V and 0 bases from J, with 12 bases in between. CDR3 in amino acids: CASSFRGYSYNEQFF. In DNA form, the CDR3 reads TGTGCCAGCAGTTTTAGGGGGTACTCCTACAATGAGCAGTTCTTC.